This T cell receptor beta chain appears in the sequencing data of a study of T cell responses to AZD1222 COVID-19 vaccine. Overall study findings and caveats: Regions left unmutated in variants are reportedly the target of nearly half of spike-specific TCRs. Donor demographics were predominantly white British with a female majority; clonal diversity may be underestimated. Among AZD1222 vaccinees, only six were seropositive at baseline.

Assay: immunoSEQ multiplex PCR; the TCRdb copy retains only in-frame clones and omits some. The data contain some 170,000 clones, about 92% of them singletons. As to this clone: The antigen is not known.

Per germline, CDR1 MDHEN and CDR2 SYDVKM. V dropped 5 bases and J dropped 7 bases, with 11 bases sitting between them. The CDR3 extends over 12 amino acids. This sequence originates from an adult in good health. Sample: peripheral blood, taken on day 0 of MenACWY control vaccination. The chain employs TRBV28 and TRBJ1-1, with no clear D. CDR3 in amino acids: CASSAGPNEAFF. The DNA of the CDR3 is TGTGCCAGCAGTGCCGGCCCGAATGAAGCTTTCTTT. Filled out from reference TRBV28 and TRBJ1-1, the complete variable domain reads DVKVTQSSRYLVKRTGEKVFLECVQDMDHENMFWYRQDPGLGLRLIYFSYDVKMKEKGDIPEGYSVSREKKERFSLILESASTNQTSMYLCASSAGPNEAFFGQGTRLTVV.